The rows below give T cell receptor beta chains drawn from one sample of a study of blood T cell repertoires in COVID-19. Here immunoSEQ multiplex PCR was the method, and the copy in TCRdb shows in-frame clones only, minus some. The top ten hold approximately 1.2% of the sample, which has about 82,000 clones, approximately 90% seen once. The sequenced sample consisted of PBMCs or T cells enriched from blood (not recorded which). The source is a woman aged 50 to 65 with acute COVID-19. Both conserved end residues are part of each CDR3. D genes are given only for firm matches. Clone sizes are given selectively: once, few, many, or a class where the clone is expanded.

CDR3 length: 15
clone size: once
V gene: TRBV3-1/TRBV3-2
J gene: TRBJ1-6
D gene: NA
CDR3 DNA: TGTGCCAGCAGCCAAGACACCAGGAAAAATTCACCCCTCCACTTT
CDR3 protein: CASSQDTRKNSPLHF

CDR3 length: 14
clone size: NA
V gene: TRBV19
J gene: TRBJ1-1
D gene: NA
CDR3 DNA: TGTGCCAGTAATCTCGGGAGTACGGACACTGAAGCTTTCTTT
CDR3 protein: CASNLGSTDTEAFF

CDR3 length: 16
clone size: NA
V gene: TRBV19
J gene: TRBJ1-1
D gene: TRBD1
CDR3 DNA: TGTGCCAGTAGCCTTACAGGGGGCGAACTGGACACTGAAGCTTTCTTT
CDR3 protein: CASSLTGGELDTEAFF

CDR3 length: 14
clone size: NA
V gene: TRBV10-2
J gene: TRBJ2-3
D gene: NA
CDR3 DNA: TGCGCCAGCAGTGAGGGGTTAGCCCCAGATACGCAGTATTTT
CDR3 protein: CASSEGLAPDTQYF

CDR3 length: 16
clone size: NA
V gene: TRBV7-8
J gene: TRBJ1-5
D gene: NA
CDR3 DNA: TGTGCCAGCAGCTTAGAAGGACAGAATAGCAATCAGCCCCAGCATTTT
CDR3 protein: CASSLEGQNSNQPQHF

CDR3 length: 12
clone size: once
V gene: TRBV6-5
J gene: TRBJ2-1
D gene: NA
CDR3 DNA: TGTGCCAGCAGTCTCAGAGAAGGGGTGCAGTTCTTC
CDR3 protein: CASSLREGVQFF

CDR3 length: 16
clone size: few
V gene: TRBV14
J gene: TRBJ1-2
D gene: TRBD1
CDR3 DNA: TGTGCCAGCAGCCAAGGGACAGGGAGGTTGGGGTATGGCTACACCTTC
CDR3 protein: CASSQGTGRLGYGYTF

CDR3 length: 16
clone size: NA
V gene: TRBV19
J gene: TRBJ1-4
D gene: TRBD1
CDR3 DNA: TGTGCCAGTAGTAGGGGACAGGAGCCGACTAATGAAAAACTGTTTTTT
CDR3 protein: CASSRGQEPTNEKLFF

CDR3 length: 18
clone size: NA
V gene: TRBV19
J gene: TRBJ1-1
D gene: TRBD1
CDR3 DNA: TGTGCCAGTAGTATAGATCTGGGGACAGGGAGGTTGAACACTGAAGCTTTCTTT
CDR3 protein: CASSIDLGTGRLNTEAFF

CDR3 length: 13
clone size: NA
V gene: TRBV2
J gene: TRBJ1-1
D gene: NA
CDR3 DNA: TGTGCCAGCAAGAGGGCCATGAACACTGAAGCTTTCTTT
CDR3 protein: CASKRAMNTEAFF

CDR3 length: 14
clone size: NA
V gene: TRBV2
J gene: TRBJ2-7
D gene: TRBD2
CDR3 DNA: TGTGCCAGCAGCGTTGAGCGGGAGTCCCACGAGCAGTACTTC
CDR3 protein: CASSVERESHEQYF

CDR3 length: 15
clone size: NA
V gene: TRBV5-4
J gene: TRBJ2-1
D gene: NA
CDR3 DNA: TGTGCCAGCAGCGAGTCCCGGTTTCCTTACAATGAGCAGTTCTTC
CDR3 protein: CASSESRFPYNEQFF

CDR3 length: 14
clone size: NA
V gene: TRBV30
J gene: TRBJ2-7
D gene: TRBD1
CDR3 DNA: TGTGCCTGGAGTCCAGGGACAGTTTCCTACGAGCAGTACTTC
CDR3 protein: CAWSPGTVSYEQYF

CDR3 length: 18
clone size: NA
V gene: TRBV5-1
J gene: TRBJ1-6
D gene: NA
CDR3 DNA: TGCGCCAGCCAGACGATTCCGGGAGGGAGCTCCTATAATTCACCCCTCCACTTT
CDR3 protein: CASQTIPGGSSYNSPLHF

CDR3 length: 11
clone size: NA
V gene: TRBV3-1/TRBV3-2
J gene: TRBJ2-5
D gene: NA
CDR3 DNA: TGTGCCAGCAGCCAAGGGCGGAGCCAGTACTTC
CDR3 protein: CASSQGRSQYF

CDR3 length: 14
clone size: NA
V gene: TRBV5-6
J gene: TRBJ1-1
D gene: NA
CDR3 DNA: TGTGCCAGCAGCTGGGGCACACTGAACACTGAAGCTTTCTTT
CDR3 protein: CASSWGTLNTEAFF

CDR3 length: 17
clone size: NA
V gene: TRBV23-1
J gene: TRBJ1-6
D gene: NA
CDR3 DNA: TGCGCCAGCAGTCACCCCACGATGGAGGGTGAGAATTCACCCCTCCACTTT
CDR3 protein: CASSHPTMEGENSPLHF

CDR3 length: 14
clone size: NA
V gene: TRBV6-1
J gene: TRBJ1-5
D gene: TRBD1
CDR3 DNA: TGTGCCAGCAGTGATTGGACAGGGGTCCAGCCCCAGCATTTT
CDR3 protein: CASSDWTGVQPQHF

CDR3 length: 15
clone size: NA
V gene: TRBV5-1
J gene: TRBJ2-5
D gene: TRBD2
CDR3 DNA: TGCGCCAGCAGCTCCGGGACTAGCGGAGAAGAGACCCAGTACTTC
CDR3 protein: CASSSGTSGEETQYF

CDR3 length: 13
clone size: NA
V gene: TRBV6-5
J gene: TRBJ2-7
D gene: TRBD1
CDR3 DNA: TGTGCCAGCGCGGGACAGGTTACCTACGAGCAGTACTTC
CDR3 protein: CASAGQVTYEQYF

CDR3 length: 14
clone size: NA
V gene: TRBV30
J gene: TRBJ1-6
D gene: NA
CDR3 DNA: TGTGCCTGGGGTAAGGTCCAGGGAAATTCACCCCTCCACTTT
CDR3 protein: CAWGKVQGNSPLHF

CDR3 length: 13
clone size: NA
V gene: TRBV24-1
J gene: TRBJ2-3
D gene: NA
CDR3 DNA: TGTGCCACCAGTGTAGGGAGTTCAGATACGCAGTATTTT
CDR3 protein: CATSVGSSDTQYF

CDR3 length: 15
clone size: NA
V gene: TRBV9
J gene: TRBJ1-2
D gene: TRBD1
CDR3 DNA: TGTGCCAGCAGCGCACAGGGGGCCCTTAACTATGGCTACACCTTC
CDR3 protein: CASSAQGALNYGYTF

CDR3 length: 14
clone size: NA
V gene: TRBV5-8
J gene: TRBJ2-2
D gene: NA
CDR3 DNA: TGTGCCACCAGGGAGACAGGAAACACCGGGGAGCTGTTTTTT
CDR3 protein: CATRETGNTGELFF

CDR3 length: 15
clone size: NA
V gene: TRBV4-1
J gene: TRBJ1-2
D gene: NA
CDR3 DNA: TGCGCCAGCAGCCAAGATAAGGAGGTGGACTATGGCTACACCTTC
CDR3 protein: CASSQDKEVDYGYTF

CDR3 length: 15
clone size: NA
V gene: TRBV6-5
J gene: TRBJ1-6
D gene: NA
CDR3 DNA: TGTGCCAGCAGGACAGACAGCTCCTATAATTCACCCCTCCACTTT
CDR3 protein: CASRTDSSYNSPLHF

CDR3 length: 15
clone size: NA
V gene: TRBV5-4
J gene: TRBJ1-1
D gene: TRBD1
CDR3 DNA: TGTGCCAGTCGCGACAGGGGGCATCTGGACACTGAAGCTTTCTTT
CDR3 protein: CASRDRGHLDTEAFF

CDR3 length: 16
clone size: NA
V gene: TRBV23-1
J gene: TRBJ2-3
D gene: NA
CDR3 DNA: TGCGCCAGCAGTCAACAGACAGTCCAGAACACAGATACGCAGTATTTT
CDR3 protein: CASSQQTVQNTDTQYF

CDR3 length: 14
clone size: NA
V gene: TRBV2
J gene: TRBJ1-6
D gene: TRBD1
CDR3 DNA: TGTGCCAGCAGCGCCACCGGGACAGCGATTCCCCTCCACTTT
CDR3 protein: CASSATGTAIPLHF

CDR3 length: 14
clone size: NA
V gene: TRBV2
J gene: TRBJ2-3
D gene: NA
CDR3 DNA: TGTGCCAGCAGTGCCAGGGCCTCCACAGATACGCAGTATTTT
CDR3 protein: CASSARASTDTQYF

CDR3 length: 18
clone size: once
V gene: TRBV13
J gene: TRBJ2-3
D gene: NA
CDR3 DNA: TGTGCCAGCAGCCACAAAGCGTTAACTAGGGCGCGCACAGATACGCAGTATTTT
CDR3 protein: CASSHKALTRARTDTQYF

CDR3 length: 15
clone size: NA
V gene: TRBV5-1
J gene: TRBJ1-4
D gene: NA
CDR3 DNA: TGCGCCAGCAGCTTGGGGGCAGCAACTAATGAAAAACTGTTTTTT
CDR3 protein: CASSLGAATNEKLFF

CDR3 length: 16
clone size: NA
V gene: TRBV27
J gene: TRBJ2-2
D gene: NA
CDR3 DNA: TGTGCCAGCAGCCTCCGAGGGACTTGGGACGGCGGGGAGCTGTTTTTT
CDR3 protein: CASSLRGTWDGGELFF

CDR3 length: 14
clone size: NA
V gene: TRBV6-2/TRBV6-3
J gene: TRBJ2-7
D gene: NA
CDR3 DNA: TGTGCCAGCAGTAGAACCACGAGCTCCTACGAGCAGTACTTC
CDR3 protein: CASSRTTSSYEQYF

CDR3 length: 16
clone size: NA
V gene: TRBV28
J gene: TRBJ1-1
D gene: NA
CDR3 DNA: TGTGCCAGCAGTTTAGTCCTAACGGGGGGAAGAACTGAAGCTTTCTTT
CDR3 protein: CASSLVLTGGRTEAFF

CDR3 length: 15
clone size: NA
V gene: TRBV4-1
J gene: TRBJ1-3
D gene: TRBD1
CDR3 DNA: TGCGCCAGCAGCCAGGAACAGGGGTTTGGAAACACCATATATTTT
CDR3 protein: CASSQEQGFGNTIYF

CDR3 length: 13
clone size: NA
V gene: TRBV19
J gene: TRBJ1-5
D gene: NA
CDR3 DNA: TGTGCCAGTAGTATGGCAGTTAACCAGCCCCAGCATTTT
CDR3 protein: CASSMAVNQPQHF

CDR3 length: 12
clone size: NA
V gene: TRBV11-2
J gene: TRBJ2-1
D gene: TRBD2
CDR3 DNA: TGTGCCAGCCGGACTAGCGAAAATGAGCAGTTCTTC
CDR3 protein: CASRTSENEQFF

CDR3 length: 13
clone size: NA
V gene: TRBV30
J gene: TRBJ1-3
D gene: NA
CDR3 DNA: TGTGCCTGGGAACAGGGATCTGGAAACACCATATATTTT
CDR3 protein: CAWEQGSGNTIYF

CDR3 length: 14
clone size: NA
V gene: TRBV5-5
J gene: TRBJ2-5
D gene: NA
CDR3 DNA: TGTGCCAGCAGCCTAGGACAGCGCCAAGAGACCCAGTACTTC
CDR3 protein: CASSLGQRQETQYF

CDR3 length: 15
clone size: NA
V gene: TRBV6-5
J gene: TRBJ1-1
D gene: TRBD1
CDR3 DNA: TGTGCCAGCAGTTACTCAGACAGGGGAGGGACTGAAGCTTTCTTT
CDR3 protein: CASSYSDRGGTEAFF

CDR3 length: 16
clone size: NA
V gene: TRBV5-1
J gene: TRBJ2-7
D gene: TRBD2
CDR3 DNA: TGCGCCAGCAGCTTGGCGACTAGCGGGGTCTCCTACGAGCAGTACTTC
CDR3 protein: CASSLATSGVSYEQYF

CDR3 length: 14
clone size: once
V gene: TRBV27
J gene: TRBJ2-5
D gene: TRBD1
CDR3 DNA: TGTGCCAGCAGCCCCGGGACAGGGGGGGAGACCCAGTACTTC
CDR3 protein: CASSPGTGGETQYF

CDR3 length: 12
clone size: NA
V gene: TRBV5-5
J gene: TRBJ2-2
D gene: NA
CDR3 DNA: TGTGCCAGCAGCACCAGTACCGGGGAGCTGTTTTTT
CDR3 protein: CASSTSTGELFF

CDR3 length: 16
clone size: NA
V gene: TRBV6-5
J gene: TRBJ1-1
D gene: NA
CDR3 DNA: TGTGCCAGCAGTTCCCCCCCGTGGCTTATGAACACTGAAGCTTTCTTT
CDR3 protein: CASSSPPWLMNTEAFF

CDR3 length: 17
clone size: few
V gene: TRBV4-2
J gene: TRBJ2-1
D gene: TRBD2
CDR3 DNA: TGTGCCAGCAGCCAAACGGGTGCGGGAGGGCTTGGTAATGAGCAGTTCTTC
CDR3 protein: CASSQTGAGGLGNEQFF

CDR3 length: 17
clone size: NA
V gene: TRBV7-6
J gene: TRBJ2-2
D gene: NA
CDR3 DNA: TGTGCCAGCAGCGCTTCCGGGACACCGGTCTACACCGGGGAGCTGTTTTTT
CDR3 protein: CASSASGTPVYTGELFF

CDR3 length: 16
clone size: NA
V gene: TRBV12-5
J gene: TRBJ2-7
D gene: NA
CDR3 DNA: TGTGCTAGTGGTTTGTTACAGTGGCCCTTCTCCTACGAGCAGTACTTC
CDR3 protein: CASGLLQWPFSYEQYF

CDR3 length: 14
clone size: NA
V gene: TRBV5-4
J gene: TRBJ2-2
D gene: NA
CDR3 DNA: TGTGCCAGCAGCTTCCAGACTACGACCGGGGAGCTGTTTTTT
CDR3 protein: CASSFQTTTGELFF

CDR3 length: 15
clone size: NA
V gene: TRBV21-1
J gene: TRBJ1-6
D gene: NA
CDR3 DNA: TGTGCCAGCAGCAAATTTCGGCGGAGTAATTCACCCCTCCACTTT
CDR3 protein: CASSKFRRSNSPLHF